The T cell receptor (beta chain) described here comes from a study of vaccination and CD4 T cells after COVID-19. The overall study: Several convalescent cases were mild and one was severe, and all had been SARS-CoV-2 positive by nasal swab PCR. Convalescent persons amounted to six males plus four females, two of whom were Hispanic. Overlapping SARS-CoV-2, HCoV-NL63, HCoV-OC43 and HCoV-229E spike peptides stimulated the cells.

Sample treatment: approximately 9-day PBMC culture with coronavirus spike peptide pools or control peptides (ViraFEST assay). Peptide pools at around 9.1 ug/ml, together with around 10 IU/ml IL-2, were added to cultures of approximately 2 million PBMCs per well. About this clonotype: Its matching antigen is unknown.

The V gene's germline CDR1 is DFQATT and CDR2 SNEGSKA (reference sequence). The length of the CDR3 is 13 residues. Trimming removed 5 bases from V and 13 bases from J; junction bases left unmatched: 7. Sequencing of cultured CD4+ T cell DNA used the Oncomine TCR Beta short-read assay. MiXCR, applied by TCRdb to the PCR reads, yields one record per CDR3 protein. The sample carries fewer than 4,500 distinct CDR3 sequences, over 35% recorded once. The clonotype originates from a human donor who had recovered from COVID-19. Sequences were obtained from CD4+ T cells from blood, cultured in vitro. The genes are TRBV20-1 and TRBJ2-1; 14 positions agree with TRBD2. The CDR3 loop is CSASRTSGGLQFF. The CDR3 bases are TGCAGTGCTTCTAGGACTAGCGGGGGGTTACAGTTCTTC.